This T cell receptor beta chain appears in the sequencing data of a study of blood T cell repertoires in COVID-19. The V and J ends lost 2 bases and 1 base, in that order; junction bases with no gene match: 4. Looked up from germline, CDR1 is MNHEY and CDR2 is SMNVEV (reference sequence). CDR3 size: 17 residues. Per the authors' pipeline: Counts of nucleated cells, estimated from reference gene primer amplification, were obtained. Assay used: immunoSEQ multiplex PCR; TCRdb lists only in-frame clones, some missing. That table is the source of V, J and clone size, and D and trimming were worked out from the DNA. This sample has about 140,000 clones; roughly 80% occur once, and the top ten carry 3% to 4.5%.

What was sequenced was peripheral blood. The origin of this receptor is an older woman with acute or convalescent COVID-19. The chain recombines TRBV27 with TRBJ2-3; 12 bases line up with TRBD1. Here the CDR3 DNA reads TGTGCCAGCAGTTTACGGGACAGGGGGCTTCGCACAGATACGCAGTATTTT. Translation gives CASSLRDRGLRTDTQYF.